The 30 T cell receptor beta chains below all came from one sample that was sequenced in a study of T cells in Graves' hyperthyroidism and ophthalmopathy (dated by TCRdb to the late 2010s). The library was produced with multiplex PCR. The run used an Illumina HiSeq 2000. Amplification of TCR beta CDR3 regions was carried out from RNA transcripts. For the first round of RT-PCR on the TCR CDR3, the HTBI primer set was used together with the Qiagen OneStep RT-PCR kit. TCRdb reran the public reads through fastp at Q25 and MiXCR, keeping productive beta chains. Each entry is one CDR3 protein sequence, shown with its most common DNA and genes. Within this sample are about 520,000 distinct CDR3 sequences, with around a quarter of them counted one time only. Clones ranked in the top ten supply roughly 10% of the sample. The sample taken for sequencing was blood. Receptors originate from a woman aged 25 to 45 with Graves' ophthalmopathy.

At least ten counts were recorded for this clonotype. V and J are TRBV7-9 and TRBJ1-1; no reliable D call. The CDR3 totals 13 residues. V was cut by 5 bases and J by 5 bases, with 12 bases left in between. Germline loops: CDR1 SEHNR, CDR2 FQNEAQ (reference sequence). CDR3 nucleotide sequence: TGTGCCAGCAGCCTACCGAGCTGGACTGAAGCTTTCTTT. This encodes CASSLPSWTEAFF. Using reference TRBV7-9 and TRBJ1-1 for the parts outside the CDR3, the full variable domain is DTGVSQNPRHKITKRGQNVTFRCDPISEHNRLYWYRQTLGQGPEFLTYFQNEAQLEKSRLLSDRFSAERPKGSFSTLEIQRTEQGDSAMYLCASSLPSWTEAFFGQGTRLTVV.

This clonotype was seen a few times. V is TRBV10-3 and J is TRBJ2-7; possible D gene TRBD2, 5 bases. CDR1 and CDR2 (germline): ENHRY, SYGVKD. V was shortened by 3 bases and J by 5 bases, with 14 bases between the two germline ends. The CDR3 runs 14 residues. The CDR3 protein is CAISDPAGRDEQYF. DNA for the CDR3: TGTGCCATCAGTGACCCGGCGGGTCGGGACGAGCAGTACTTC.

This clonotype was detected many times. CDR3 amino acids: CASSEGSSAAGEQYF. Written as DNA, the CDR3 is TGTGCCAGCAGTGAAGGATCGAGTGCCGCGGGGGAGCAGTACTTC. The V call is TRBV2, the J call TRBJ2-7; weak D call: TRBD2 (6 bases). V was pared by 1 base and J by 7 bases, with 17 bases between. Germline values: CDR1 SNHLY, CDR2 FYNNEI. The CDR3 sequence is 15 residues long.

CDR3 region: CASSPKGSGSGSQETQYF. The CDR3 nucleotides are TGTGCCAGCAGCCCAAAGGGGAGCGGGAGCGGATCGCAGGAGACCCAGTACTTC. J is TRBJ2-5 and V is TRBV6-2 or TRBV6-3; 8 nucleotides agree with TRBD2. V shed 6 bases and J 5 bases; nucleotides not matched to a gene: 20. The CDR3 has 18 residues. Germline V gene sequence: CDR1 MNHEY, CDR2 SVGEGT.

Many counts were recorded for this clonotype. This chain links TRBV6-5 with TRBJ1-1; D gene unclear. V was pared by 7 bases and J by 1 base, with 4 bases between. The CDR3 sequence is 11 residues long. Germline CDR1 and CDR2: MNHEY and SVGAGI. The CDR3 nucleotides are TGTGCCAGCACCAGGAACACTGAAGCTTTCTTT. Its protein is CASTRNTEAFF.

In this sample, this clonotype turned up many times. This rearrangement joins TRBV5-1 to TRBJ1-5, with D possibly being TRBD1 (6 bases). The CDR3 is 15 amino acids. Germline CDR1 is SGHRS and CDR2 is YFSETQ. Between the trimmed V and J ends, which lost 3 bases and 6 bases, there was a span of 16 bases. CDR3 nucleotide sequence: TGCGCCAGCAGCTCCACCGGGGGGGCCGGTCAGCCCCAGCATTTT. It translates to CASSSTGGAGQPQHF.

The sample holds many counts of this clonotype. The rearrangement uses TRBV9 and TRBJ2-5; TRBD1 matches 8 bases. V dropped 2 bases and J dropped 4; count of bases not matched to a gene: 4. The CDR3 sequence is 14 residues long. From germline, CDR1 is SGDLS and CDR2 YYNGEE. DNA of the CDR3: TGTGCCAGCAGCGTCTCGGGACAGGCAGAGACCCAGTACTTC. This gives the protein CASSVSGQAETQYF.

Points on this clonotype: A much larger clone differs from this one at a single base, so this may be a read error. This chain links TRBV18 with TRBJ1-2; D call uncertain. V lost 3 bases to trimming and J lost 5 bases, with 16 bases between them. Germline assignment: CDR1 KGHSH and CDR2 LQKENI. This CDR3 has 15 residues. CDR3 region: CASSPIDPQRYGYTF. The DNA for the CDR3 is TGTGCCAGCTCACCGATTGATCCGCAAAGGTATGGCTACACCTTC.

The genes are TRBV12-3 or TRBV12-4 and TRBJ2-3; no clear D gene. V shed 5 bases and J shed 1 base, with 13 bases lying between them. There are 15 residues in the CDR3. The CDR3 reads CASSLPQSGTDTQYF. The CDR3 DNA reads as TGTGCCAGCAGTCTACCACAGTCCGGCACAGATACGCAGTATTTT.

This clonotype has ten or more counts. The V and J genes are TRBV28 and TRBJ1-2, with 7 bases fitting TRBD1. There are 15 residues in the CDR3. Germline-derived CDR1 and CDR2 are MDHEN and SYDVKM. With 6 bases clipped from V and 4 bases from J, the junction kept 11 bases outside the gene matches. The CDR3 DNA follows: TGTGCCAGCAGGCCCGGGACAGAGATATTCTATGGCTACACCTTC. As protein: CASRPGTEIFYGYTF.

This clonotype occurred a few times. It may be a read error: a sequence one base away is much more abundant. The V and J genes are TRBV13 and TRBJ1-1; 9 bases map to TRBD1. The CDR3 sequence is 14 residues long. Germline V lookup: CDR1 PRHDT, CDR2 FYEKMQ (reference sequence). CDR3 nucleotide sequence: TGTGCCTGCAGCGTACGGGACAGGGTCTTTGAAGCTTTCTTT. Translating gives CACSVRDRVFEAFF.

CDR3 residues: CASSYSTGKGSYEQYF. The CDR3 nucleotides are TGTGCCAGCAGTTACTCGACGGGGAAAGGGTCCTACGAGCAGTACTTC. The V call is TRBV6-2 or TRBV6-3, the J call TRBJ2-7, with D tentatively TRBD2 (5 bases). There are 16 residues in the CDR3. Trimming removed 0 bases at V and 1 base at J, with 13 bases between. Germline lookup yields CDR1 MNHEY and CDR2 SVGEGT.

This clonotype has a count of ten or more. The V and J genes are TRBV19 and TRBJ1-2; D gene unclear. V shed 6 bases and J shed 0 bases, with 8 bases lying between them. Germline-derived CDR1 and CDR2 are LNHDA and SQIVND (reference sequence). The CDR3 runs to 13 residues. The CDR3 nucleotides are TGTGCCAGTAGACAAGGGACTAACTATGGCTACACCTTC. It yields the protein CASRQGTNYGYTF. Complete variable domain (other parts from reference TRBV19 and TRBJ1-2): DGGITQSPKYLFRKEGQNVTLSCEQNLNHDAMYWYRQDPGQGLRLIYYSQIVNDFQKGDIAEGYSVSREKKESFPLTVTSAQKNPTAFYLCASRQGTNYGYTFGSGTRLTVV.

This clonotype has ten or more counts. The genes are TRBV28 and TRBJ2-7; D is perhaps TRBD1 or TRBD2 (5 bases each). Germline CDR1 is MDHEN and CDR2 is SYDVKM. With 4 bases removed from V and 2 bases from J, the gap between germline ends came to 18 bases. The CDR3 contains 16 residues. In DNA form, the CDR3 reads TGTGCCAGCAGTTCGGAGTCCGGGACGGAGACCTACGAGCAGTACTTC. Translated, it gives CASSSESGTETYEQYF.

This clonotype was recorded many times. The junction departs from germline at one end; a sequencing error may be responsible. The rearrangement links TRBV2 to TRBJ1-1, with TRBD1 identical over 11 bases. Germline V gene data show CDR1 as SNHLY and CDR2 as FYNNEI. The CDR3 sequence is 10 residues long. CDR3 loop: CASRADRGLF. The CDR3 region has the DNA TGTGCCAGCAGGGCGGACAGGGGGCTTTTT.

This clonotype was found many times. V usage is TRBV6-5 and J usage is TRBJ1-5, with D hard to call. The V end lost 0 bases, the J end lost 6 bases, and 6 bases lay between the germline ends. Per germline, CDR1 MNHEY and CDR2 SVGAGI. The CDR3 has 13 residues. CDR3 amino acids: CASSYSSVQPQHF. In DNA form, the CDR3 reads TGTGCCAGCAGTTACTCCTCGGTTCAGCCCCAGCATTTT.

This clonotype was detected ten times or more. This chain joins TRBV7-2 and TRBJ2-5; the match to TRBD2 covers 9 bases. Trimming removed 11 bases from V and 7 bases from J; junction bases left unmatched: 14. CDR1 is SGHTA and CDR2 is FQGNSA in the germline V gene. The CDR3 runs to 14 residues. The CDR3 region has the DNA TGTGCCGCCGCCGGCGGGGGGGCGAGTGGGACCCAGTACTTC. It yields the protein CAAAGGGASGTQYF.

As to this clonotype: Because it lacks the conserved phenylalanine or tryptophan at the end, this CDR3 is likely a read error. The limits of the CDR3 on the DNA are not certain, so only TCRdb's listed CDR3 is given. The chain joins TRBV12-3 or TRBV12-4 to TRBJ1-1. The CDR3 is 13 amino acids in total, end residues counted. The CDR3 here is CASRSASGTEACY.

The sample holds many counts of this clonotype. The V gene is TRBV10-3, the J gene TRBJ1-3; D is ambiguous. V dropped 10 bases and J dropped 1 base, with 14 bases sitting between them. Germline loops: CDR1 ENHRY, CDR2 SYGVKD. The length of the CDR3 is 14 residues. The DNA for the CDR3 is TGTGCCACGGAGGGATTCGCTTCTGGAAACACCATATATTTT. Translation: CATEGFASGNTIYF.

This clonotype was recorded many times. The CDR3 region is CASSLDGGIEPQHF. The CDR3, as DNA: TGCGCCAGCAGCTTGGATGGGGGTATTGAGCCCCAGCATTTT. V gene TRBV5-1 combines with J gene TRBJ1-5; TRBD1 is a possible D gene (5 bases). With 0 bases removed from V and 8 bases from J, the gap between germline ends came to 12 bases. Germline V gene data show CDR1 as SGHRS and CDR2 as YFSETQ. There are 14 residues in the CDR3.

In DNA, the CDR3 is TGTGCCAGCAGTCTACTAGCGGGGCGATTTACCGGGGAGCTGTTTTTT. Translation gives CASSLLAGRFTGELFF. This sequence joins TRBV12-3 or TRBV12-4 and TRBJ2-2; 10 bases align to TRBD2. The trim removed 5 bases at V and 5 bases at J, leaving 8 bases unmatched. CDR3 size: 16 residues.

Many counts were recorded for this clonotype. The chain couples TRBV11-2 to TRBJ2-7; D not certain. The CDR3 loop spans 15 amino acids. The V end lost 4 bases, the J end lost 4 bases, and 17 bases lay between the germline ends. Germline CDR1 SGHAT, CDR2 FQNNGV. The CDR3 here is CASSSVLGLLYEQYF. DNA for the CDR3: TGTGCCAGCAGCTCCGTCTTGGGCCTCCTGTACGAGCAGTACTTC.

This clonotype has ten or more counts. J is TRBJ1-1 and V is TRBV7-3, with a possible D match to TRBD1 (5 bases). This CDR3 has 13 residues. Trimming removed 5 bases from V and 4 bases from J, with 11 bases in between. Germline lookup yields CDR1 SGHTA and CDR2 FQGTGA. Here the CDR3 reads CASSIGESTEAFF. CDR3 sequence (DNA): TGTGCCAGCAGCATAGGGGAGAGCACTGAAGCTTTCTTT.

This clonotype was counted at least ten times. This sequence may be a read error, since a much larger clone differs from it by one base. The V call is TRBV6-4, the J call TRBJ1-5; D might be TRBD1 (5 bases). Germline V gene sequence: CDR1 MRHNA, CDR2 SNTAGT. The length of the CDR3 is 13 residues. Trimming stripped 8 bases from V and 11 bases from J, with 19 bases between. The CDR3 DNA follows: TGTGCCAGCGGTTACATTGGGGGAAGGGCCCAGCATTTT. It codes for CASGYIGGRAQHF.

This clonotype was seen a handful of times. This sequence joins TRBV12-5 and TRBJ2-5; TRBD2 matches at 7 bases. After removal of 5 bases from V and 5 bases from J, the junction contained 8 bases not matched to a gene. CDR3 length: 14 residues. Germline V lookup: CDR1 LGHNT, CDR2 FRNRAP. CDR3 in amino acids: CASGPALGGETQYF. As DNA, the CDR3 is TGTGCTAGTGGTCCCGCGTTGGGGGGGGAGACCCAGTACTTC.

There are many counts of this clonotype. This chain joins TRBV20-1 and TRBJ1-6, with D maybe TRBD1 (6 bases). V lost 4 bases and J 6 bases, leaving 10 bases between the germline ends. The CDR3 sequence is 13 residues long. Germline V gene lookup returns CDR1 DFQATT and CDR2 SNEGSKA (reference sequence). The CDR3 spells CSAKGGGNSPLHF. CDR3 nucleotides: TGCAGTGCTAAGGGAGGGGGTAATTCACCCCTCCACTTT.

The chain carries TRBV9 and TRBJ1-2, with 10 nucleotides matching TRBD1. Losses at the gene ends were 0 bases for V and 8 bases for J; bases not matched to a gene: 7. Germline values: CDR1 SGDLS, CDR2 YYNGEE. This CDR3 comprises 15 residues. CDR3 DNA sequence: TGTGCCAGCAGCGTAGTAGACGGGACAGGGGCGGGCTACACCTTC. Encoded protein: CASSVVDGTGAGYTF.

This clonotype has a handful of counts. The chain couples TRBV28 to TRBJ1-1, with D possibly being TRBD1 (6 bases). Trimming shortened V by 3 bases and J by 5 bases, and 16 bases separated the two germline ends. Germline CDR1 is MDHEN and CDR2 is SYDVKM. The CDR3 covers 15 residues. The CDR3, as DNA: TGTGCCAGCAGTTTGAGCAGGGGATTGCGAACTGAAGCTTTCTTT. It is translated as CASSLSRGLRTEAFF.

This clonotype was counted many times. V and J are TRBV12-3 or TRBV12-4 and TRBJ1-3; TRBD1 matches 8 bases. This CDR3 spans 15 amino acids. Losses at the gene ends were 7 bases for V and 7 bases for J; bases not matched to a gene: 12. CDR3 amino acids: CASTLGQGGWNTIYF. CDR3 coding DNA: TGTGCCAGCACCCTAGGACAGGGAGGATGGAACACCATATATTTT.

This clonotype showed up just a few times. V and J are TRBV28 and TRBJ1-5; perhaps TRBD1 as D (5 bases). V lost 11 bases, J lost 4 bases, and 18 bases lay in between. The CDR3 is 14 amino acids. Germline lookup yields CDR1 MDHEN and CDR2 SYDVKM. The CDR3 sequence: CALRDGGGNQPQHF. In nucleotides, the CDR3 is TGTGCCCTACGAGATGGGGGGGGTAATCAGCCCCAGCATTTT.